Reported below is one T cell receptor beta chain. These data come from a study of blood T cell repertoires in COVID-19. Study context: Acute and convalescent COVID-19 specimens originated in the United States, Italy and Spain.

In the original analysis: Reference gene primer amplification gave estimated nucleated cell counts. Assay used: immunoSEQ multiplex PCR; TCRdb lists only in-frame clones, some missing. Clonal size and the V and J genes are those of that table, whereas D and trimming came from the DNA. The sample gives under 250,000 clones, roughly 90% of which show up once; roughly a sixth is in the top ten. CDR1 SGHAT and CDR2 FQNNGV come from the germline V gene. V was trimmed by 1 base and J by 4 bases, leaving 10 bases between them. The CDR3 has 14 residues. The TCR was taken from a man over 45 with COVID-19, enrolled during active disease. The J gene is TRBJ1-2, the V gene TRBV11-2, with no clear D. The sequenced sample consisted of peripheral blood. The CDR3 DNA is TGTGCCAGCAGCTTAGGCTGGCGGGGCTATGGCTACACCTTC. As protein: CASSLGWRGYGYTF.